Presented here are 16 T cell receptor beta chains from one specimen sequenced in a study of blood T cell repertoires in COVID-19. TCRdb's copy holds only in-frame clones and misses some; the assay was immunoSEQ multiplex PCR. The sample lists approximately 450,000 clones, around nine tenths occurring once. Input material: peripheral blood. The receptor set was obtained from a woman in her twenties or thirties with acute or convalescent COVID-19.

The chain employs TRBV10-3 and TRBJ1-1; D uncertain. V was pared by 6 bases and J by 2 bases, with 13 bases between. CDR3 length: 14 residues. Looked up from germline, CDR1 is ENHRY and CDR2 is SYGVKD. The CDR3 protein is CAIREAVGNTEAFF. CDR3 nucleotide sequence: TGTGCCATCAGGGAAGCGGTGGGCAACACTGAAGCTTTCTTT.

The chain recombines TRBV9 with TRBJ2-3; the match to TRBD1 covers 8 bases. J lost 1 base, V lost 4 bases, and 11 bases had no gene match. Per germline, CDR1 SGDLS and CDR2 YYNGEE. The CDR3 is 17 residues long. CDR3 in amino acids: CASSRRQGLDGTDTQYF. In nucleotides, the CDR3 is TGTGCCAGCAGCAGACGACAGGGGTTAGATGGCACAGATACGCAGTATTTT. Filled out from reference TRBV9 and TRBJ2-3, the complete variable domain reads DSGVTQTPKHLITATGQRVTLRCSPRSGDLSVYWYQQSLDQGLQFLIQYYNGEERAKGNILERFSAQQFPDLHSELNLSSLELGDSALYFCASSRRQGLDGTDTQYFGPGTRLTVL.

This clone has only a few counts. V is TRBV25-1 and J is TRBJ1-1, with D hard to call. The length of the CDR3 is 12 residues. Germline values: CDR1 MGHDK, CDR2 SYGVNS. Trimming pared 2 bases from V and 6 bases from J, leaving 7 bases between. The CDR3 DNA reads TGTGCCAGCAGTGAAGGGCCGGCTGAAGCTTTCTTT. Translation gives CASSEGPAEAFF.

CDR3 loop: CASSPQGQVFTDTQYF. The CDR3 region has the DNA TGTGCCAGCAGCCCTCAGGGACAGGTCTTCACAGATACGCAGTATTTT. The chain is built from TRBV7-3 and TRBJ2-3; 8 bases match TRBD1. V shed 5 bases, J shed 2 bases, and the junction held 9 bases outside the gene matches. Germline V lookup: CDR1 SGHTA, CDR2 FQGTGA. This CDR3 is 16 amino acids long.

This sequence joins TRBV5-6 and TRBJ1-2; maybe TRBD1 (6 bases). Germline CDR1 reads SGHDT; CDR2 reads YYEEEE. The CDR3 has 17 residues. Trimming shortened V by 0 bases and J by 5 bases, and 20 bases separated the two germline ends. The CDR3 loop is CASSLADSAGVRYGYTF. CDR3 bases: TGTGCCAGCAGCTTGGCCGATTCGGCAGGGGTACGGTATGGCTACACCTTC. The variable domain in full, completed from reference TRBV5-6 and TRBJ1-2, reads DAGVTQSPTHLIKTRGQQVTLRCSPKSGHDTVSWYQQALGQGPQFIFQYYEEEERQRGNFPDRFSGHQFPNYSSELNVNALLLGDSALYLCASSLADSAGVRYGYTFGSGTRLTVV.

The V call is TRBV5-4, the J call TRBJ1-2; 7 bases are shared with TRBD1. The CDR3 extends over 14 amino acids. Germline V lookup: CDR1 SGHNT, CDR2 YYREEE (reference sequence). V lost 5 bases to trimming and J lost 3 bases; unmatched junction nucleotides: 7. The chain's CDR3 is CASRNPGTDYGYTF. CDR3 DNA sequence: TGTGCCAGCAGGAACCCCGGGACAGACTATGGCTACACCTTC. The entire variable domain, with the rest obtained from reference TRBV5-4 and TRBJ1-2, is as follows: ETGVTQSPTHLIKTRGQQVTLRCSSQSGHNTVSWYQQALGQGPQFIFQYYREEENGRGNFPPRFSGLQFPNYSSELNVNALELDDSALYLCASRNPGTDYGYTFGSGTRLTVV.

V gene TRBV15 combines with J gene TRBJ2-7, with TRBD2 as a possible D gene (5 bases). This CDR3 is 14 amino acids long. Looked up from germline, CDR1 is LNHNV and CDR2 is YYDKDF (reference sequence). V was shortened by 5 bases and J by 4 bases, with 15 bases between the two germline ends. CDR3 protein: CATSPRTGNYEQYF. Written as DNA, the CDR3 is TGTGCCACCAGCCCAAGGACGGGAAATTACGAGCAGTACTTC.

CDR3 sequence reads: CASKKQGNNSPLHF. CDR3 nucleotides: TGTGCCAGCAAGAAACAGGGAAATAATTCACCCCTCCACTTT. The V and J genes are TRBV2 and TRBJ1-6, with a weak D call TRBD1 (6 bases). The length of the CDR3 is 14 residues. Germline V CDR1 and CDR2: SNHLY, FYNNEI. Trimming took 7 bases from V and 5 from J, leaving 12 bases between them.

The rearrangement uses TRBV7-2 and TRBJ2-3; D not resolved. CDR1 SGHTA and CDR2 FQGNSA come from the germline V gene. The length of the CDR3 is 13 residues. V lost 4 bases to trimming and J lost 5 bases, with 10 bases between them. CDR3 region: CASSYSSGDTQYF. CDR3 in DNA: TGTGCCAGCAGCTACTCGAGTGGAGATACGCAGTATTTT.

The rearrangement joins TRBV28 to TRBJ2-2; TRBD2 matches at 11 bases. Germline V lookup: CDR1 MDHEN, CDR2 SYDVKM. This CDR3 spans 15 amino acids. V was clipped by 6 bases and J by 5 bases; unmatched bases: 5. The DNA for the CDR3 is TGTGCCAGCAGGGCTAGCGGGGGGATAACCGGGGAGCTGTTTTTT. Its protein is CASRASGGITGELFF.

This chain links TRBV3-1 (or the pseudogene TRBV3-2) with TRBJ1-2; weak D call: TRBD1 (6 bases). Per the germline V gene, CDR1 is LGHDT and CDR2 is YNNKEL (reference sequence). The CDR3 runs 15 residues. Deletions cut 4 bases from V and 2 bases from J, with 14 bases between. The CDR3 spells CASSREGTRNYGYTF. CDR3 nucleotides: TGTGCCAGCAGCCGAGAGGGGACACGGAACTATGGCTACACCTTC.

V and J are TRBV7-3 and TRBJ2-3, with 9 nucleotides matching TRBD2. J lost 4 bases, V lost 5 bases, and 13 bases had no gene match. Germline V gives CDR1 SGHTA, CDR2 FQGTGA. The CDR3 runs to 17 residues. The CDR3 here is CASSPLAGGRSADTQYF. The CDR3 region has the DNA TGTGCCAGCAGCCCCCTGGCGGGGGGGCGGTCTGCAGATACGCAGTATTTT.

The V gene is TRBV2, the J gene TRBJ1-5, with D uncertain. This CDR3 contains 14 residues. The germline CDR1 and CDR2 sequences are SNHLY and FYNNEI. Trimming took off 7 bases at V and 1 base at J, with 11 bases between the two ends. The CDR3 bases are TGTGCCAGCAATCTTGACACAAGCAATCAGCCCCAGCATTTT. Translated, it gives CASNLDTSNQPQHF.

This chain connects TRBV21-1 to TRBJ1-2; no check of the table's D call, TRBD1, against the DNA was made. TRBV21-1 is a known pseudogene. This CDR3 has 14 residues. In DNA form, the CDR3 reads TGTGCCAGCAGCAAAAAGGAACAGGGTCGAGGCTACACCTTC. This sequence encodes CASSKKEQGRGYTF.

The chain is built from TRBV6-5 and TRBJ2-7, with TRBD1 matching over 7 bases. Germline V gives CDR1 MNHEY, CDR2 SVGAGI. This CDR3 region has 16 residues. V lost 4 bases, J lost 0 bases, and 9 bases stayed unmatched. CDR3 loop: CASSSGQLDSSYEQYF. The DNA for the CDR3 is TGTGCCAGCAGTTCGGGACAGCTCGACAGCTCCTACGAGCAGTACTTC.

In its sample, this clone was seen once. The CDR3 bases are TGTGCCAGCAGCCTAGCGGAGACGCGCACAGATACGCAGTATTTT. Translated, it gives CASSLAETRTDTQYF. The chain has TRBV3-1 (or the pseudogene TRBV3-2) and TRBJ2-3; a weak D match, TRBD2 (6 bases). Trimming cost V 4 bases and J 1 base, with 12 bases left between them. The CDR3 consists of 15 residues. Per germline, CDR1 LGHDT and CDR2 YNNKEL (reference sequence).